This record looks at one T cell receptor beta chain sequence and its context. J gave up 0 bases and V 10 bases, and 7 bases lay outside the gene matches. There are 16 residues in the CDR3. Germline CDR1 and CDR2: SNHLY and FYNNEI. Libraries were prepared by immunoSEQ multiplex PCR; TCRdb keeps only in-frame clonotypes and omits some of them. The data contain approximately 73,000 clones, approximately 95% of them singletons. The data were obtained in a study of cytomegalovirus exposure and HLA in healthy donors. The gene calls are TRBV2 and TRBJ2-6; the match to TRBD1 covers 9 bases. The sequencing sample was made of PBMCs. The receptor's source is a young man in good health and CMV-seronegative. CDR3 DNA: TGTGCCACTACCGGGACAGGGCTCTCTGGGGCCAACGTCCTGACTTTC. Its protein is CATTGTGLSGANVLTF.